This TCR beta chain was recorded in a study of blood T cells in healthy people across ages. A J-beta primer mix and a sample-barcoded 5' primer were used in a second PCR of about 6 to 12 cycles. Carrying 12 random nucleotides, a template-switch adaptor labeled each individual cDNA molecule. TCRdb reprocessed the 5' RACE reads via MiXCR and lists one record per CDR3 protein. Of 800,000 to 950,000 distinct CDR3 sequences in the sample, about 37% were seen once. The sequence was obtained from a man younger than 30 in good health. Sequences were obtained from blood.

Here the CDR3 DNA reads TGTGCCAGCAGTTTCACTATCCTTCGACAGGGGGCAATGGGTCAGCCCCAGCATTTT. This sequence encodes CASSFTILRQGAMGQPQHF. The V gene is TRBV28, the J gene TRBJ1-5, with TRBD1 identical over 10 bases. The CDR3 totals 19 residues. V trimming: 3 bases; J trimming: 6 bases; junction bases outside the gene matches: 17. Germline CDR1 and CDR2: MDHEN and SYDVKM.